These T cell receptor beta chains were read from a single sample in a study of technical replicates of blood from several donors. Profiled with immunoSEQ multiplex PCR; TCRdb holds only in-frame clones, not every one. The data contain approximately 15,000 clones, 75% to 90% of them singletons. Source material: PBMCs. The source is a human donor in good health. The CDR3 runs from the conserved cysteine through the conserved F or W. D genes are given only for firm matches.

V	D	J	CDR3
TRBV10-3	TRBD2	TRBJ2-5	CAISESTRGRAFQETQYF
TRBV2	.	TRBJ1-1	CASSVSQNTEAFF
TRBV6-6	TRBD1	TRBJ1-4	CASSNGQGPNEKLFF
TRBV23-1	.	TRBJ1-1	CASSQRIMNTEAFF
TRBV6-5	TRBD2	TRBJ2-1	CASSLLAGVFGEQFF
TRBV12-1	.	TRBJ2-1	CASSLGTSGRDEQFF
TRBV7-9	TRBD1	TRBJ1-1	CASSPGQGGNTEAFF
TRBV27	.	TRBJ1-2	CASSLQGNYGYTF
TRBV5-1	TRBD2	TRBJ2-5	CASSLLAGGVGETQYF
TRBV28	.	TRBJ2-5	CASSGQPQTQYF
TRBV6-5	.	TRBJ1-4	CASSSTVTNEKLFF
TRBV6-5	.	TRBJ2-5	CASSRVYTGKETQYF
TRBV28	.	TRBJ2-7	CASAFRETIFYEQYF
TRBV18	TRBD2	TRBJ2-1	CASSPREDNEQFF
TRBV5-4	TRBD1	TRBJ1-1	CASSFHRDSTLNTEAFF
TRBV6-5	TRBD1	TRBJ1-2	CASSYSLTGAGGYTF
TRBV4-2	.	TRBJ1-5	CASSRSPGGTNQPQHF
TRBV28	.	TRBJ2-1	CASSFTLTYNEQFF
TRBV18	.	TRBJ2-2	CASSPEIGGELFF
TRBV7-8	.	TRBJ1-2	CASSPQGTGTNYGYTF
TRBV28	TRBD1	TRBJ1-1	CASKSTGADLMNTEAFF
TRBV5-5	.	TRBJ2-7	CASSLLLSSYEQYF
TRBV28	TRBD1	TRBJ1-5	CANQDRVVNQPQHF
TRBV6-5	.	TRBJ2-5	CASSSTPGVQETQYF
TRBV6-5	.	TRBJ2-1	CASSYSGFSRNNEQFF
TRBV19	TRBD1	TRBJ1-5	CASSWAGGINQPQHF
TRBV28	TRBD2	TRBJ2-1	CASTPSGLAGGEQFF
TRBV29-1	TRBD2	TRBJ2-1	CSVLGGRDYNEQFF
TRBV7-9	TRBD1	TRBJ2-2	CASSSNRVTGTANTGELFF
TRBV6-1	.	TRBJ2-7	CASREVAAGEQYF
TRBV7-3	.	TRBJ2-5	CASSSGGQKETQYF
TRBV11-3	.	TRBJ2-2	CASSLATPGLLTGELFF
TRBV6-5	.	TRBJ1-2	CASSYSSQDYGYTF
TRBV19	.	TRBJ1-5	CASSIGGRSLGPQHF
TRBV4-1	.	TRBJ2-7	CASSQALTYEQYF
TRBV28	TRBD1	TRBJ2-2	CASISGGNTGELFF
TRBV19	TRBD1	TRBJ1-2	CASSIAGDRGRGYTF
TRBV14	.	TRBJ2-3	CASSQTAASTDTQYF
TRBV6-1	TRBD1	TRBJ2-4	CASDRGPQGIQYF
TRBV11-2	.	TRBJ2-1	CASSLRQSLSNSYNEQFF
TRBV27	.	TRBJ2-3	CASSSLPGTRRTDTQYF
TRBV28	.	TRBJ2-3	CASSLMPGAPRDTQYF
TRBV5-6	TRBD2	TRBJ2-7	CASSLGLAGDEQYF
TRBV27	.	TRBJ1-5	CASSRGYSNQPQHF
TRBV11-3	.	TRBJ2-5	CASSETEETQYF
TRBV2	TRBD2	TRBJ2-1	CASSGLTGGPDEQFF
TRBV10-3	.	TRBJ2-5	CAIGGSGEETQYF
TRBV7-3	.	TRBJ1-1	CASSWDSNTEAFF
TRBV18	TRBD2	TRBJ2-1	CASSPQRESYNEQFF